The 16 T cell receptor beta chains presented below share a single source sample, sequenced in a study of blood T cells in healthy people across ages (dated by TCRdb to about 2015). The method was 5' RACE. The sequencing machine was an Illumina HiSeq 2500. The second PCR ran for roughly 7 to 12 cycles and used a J-beta primer mix along with a sample-barcoded 5' primer. The public sequencing data were trimmed at Q25 with fastp and processed into clonotypes with MiXCR by TCRdb, which kept only in-frame beta chains. Every CDR3 protein is listed once, alongside the most common genes and DNA of its rows. This sample is represented by about 1.4 million distinct CDR3 sequences; roughly 60% of them were singletons. The ten largest clones take up over 5.5% of the sample. Source material: blood. The receptors originated from a man aged 18 to 35 in good health.

The chain joins TRBV24-1 to TRBJ2-2; D is unclear. This CDR3 is 16 amino acids long. CDR1 is KGHDR, CDR2 SFDVKD, per germline. Trimming removed 5 bases from V and 4 bases from J, with 16 bases in between. This CDR3 reads CATSGPEQKSTGELFF. Written as DNA, the CDR3 is TGTGCCACCAGTGGCCCGGAACAGAAAAGCACCGGGGAGCTGTTTTTT.

This chain links TRBV12-3 or TRBV12-4 with TRBJ1-2; the D is unclear. Trimming stripped 6 bases from V and 5 bases from J, with 22 bases between. This CDR3 is built from 16 residues. CDR3 sequence (DNA): TGTGCCAGCAGAAAAGGACGGTCCCTCGAAGGGTATGGCTACACCTTC. This encodes CASRKGRSLEGYGYTF.

The chain combines TRBV25-1 with TRBJ2-4, with 8 bases matching TRBD2. The J call could be wrong; TRBJ2-7 is a better fit for the DNA end. The CDR3 has 14 residues. Germline V gene data show CDR1 as MGHDK and CDR2 as SYGVNS. The CDR3 DNA is TGTGCCAGCCAAACCGGGGGGGGCTCATACGAGCAGTACTTC. Its translation: CASQTGGGSYEQYF.

A few counts support this clonotype. This sequence joins TRBV7-2 and TRBJ2-7, with unresolved D. The assigned J gene may be wrong: the sequence end matches TRBJ2-5 better. Germline CDR1 and CDR2: SGHTA and FQGNSA. This CDR3 has 14 residues. The CDR3 protein is CASSLALLRETQYF. For the CDR3, the DNA is TGTGCCAGCAGCTTAGCCCTGCTGCGGGAGACCCAGTACTTC.

The chain is built from TRBV5-6 and TRBJ1-2; D not resolved. Per germline, CDR1 SGHDT and CDR2 YYEEEE. This CDR3 is 14 amino acids long. The germline V and J ends were trimmed by 1 base and 6 bases, with 13 bases remaining between them. This CDR3 reads CASSLWGEQNGYTF. CDR3 bases: TGTGCCAGCAGCTTGTGGGGTGAACAGAATGGCTACACCTTC.

In its sample, this clonotype was seen a few times. This sequence joins TRBV4-1 and TRBJ2-1; D uncertain. CDR1 and CDR2 from the germline V gene are MGHRA and YSYEKL. The CDR3 has 15 amino acids. Trimming pared 1 base from V and 5 bases from J, leaving 12 bases between. The CDR3 reads CASSQVAGLDNEQFF. The CDR3 DNA sequence: TGCGCCAGCAGCCAAGTGGCAGGTCTGGACAATGAGCAGTTCTTC.

The chain recombines TRBV7-2 with TRBJ2-3; 8 bases agree with TRBD2. The CDR3 is 17 residues long. Germline CDR1 is SGHTA and CDR2 is FQGNSA. V gave up 0 bases and J gave up 14 bases; unmatched junction bases: 19. In nucleotides, the CDR3 is TGTGCCAGCAGCTTAGCGGCGGCAGAGATAGCGGGGAGCCCATCGTATTTT. Its protein product is CASSLAAAEIAGSPSYF.

This clonotype was counted only a few times. V is TRBV4-3 and J is TRBJ2-6; D is uncertain. Germline CDR1 is LGHNA and CDR2 is YSLEER. V was shortened by 0 bases and J by 1 base, with 4 bases between the two germline ends. This CDR3 has 15 amino acids. CDR3 loop: CASSQDTSGANVLTF. CDR3 DNA: TGCGCCAGCAGCCAAGATACTTCTGGGGCCAACGTCCTGACTTTC.

J is TRBJ2-7 and V is TRBV20-1, with 8 nucleotides matching TRBD2. CDR3 length equals 16 residues. Per germline, CDR1 DFQATT and CDR2 SNEGSKA (reference sequence). Germline trimming cut 6 bases from V and 7 bases from J; bases unmatched to any gene: 20. CDR3 in amino acids: CSARPGGTRTYNEQYF. The CDR3 DNA follows: TGCAGTGCCCGCCCTGGGGGGACTAGAACCTACAATGAGCAGTACTTC.

The J gene is TRBJ2-5, the V gene TRBV6-1; the match to TRBD2 covers 9 bases. Looked up from germline, CDR1 is MNHNS and CDR2 is SASEGT. V trimming: 1 base; J trimming: 5 bases; junction bases outside the gene matches: 14. This CDR3 has 18 amino acids. CDR3 nucleotides: TGTGCCAGCAGTGAAGTGCGGGAGGGGAGCGATCTGTGGGAGACCCAGTACTTC. Its translation: CASSEVREGSDLWETQYF.

The chain carries TRBV4-1 and TRBJ2-1; no clear D. Germline CDR1 reads MGHRA; CDR2 reads YSYEKL. Trimming took 2 bases from V and 0 from J, leaving 5 bases between them. The CDR3 totals 14 residues. The CDR3 spells CASSQPSSYNEQFF. Written as DNA, the CDR3 is TGCGCCAGCAGCCAACCCAGCTCCTACAATGAGCAGTTCTTC.

The gene calls are TRBV11-2 and TRBJ2-1, with TRBD2 identical over 8 bases. Trimming took 2 bases from V and 4 from J; bases not matched to a gene: 7. The CDR3 extends over 16 amino acids. Germline lookup yields CDR1 SGHAT and CDR2 FQNNGV. The CDR3 sequence: CASSLLSAGAYNEQFF. In DNA form, the CDR3 reads TGTGCCAGCAGCTTACTTTCAGCGGGAGCATACAATGAGCAGTTCTTC.

V and J are TRBV29-1 and TRBJ2-1; D is uncertain. V was pared by 2 bases and J by 13 bases, with 15 bases between. Germline assignment: CDR1 SQVTM and CDR2 ANQGSEA. This CDR3 is built from 12 residues. In nucleotides, the CDR3 is TGCAGCGTTGAACCCAGCGCCCCGACTCAGTTCTTC. Protein sequence: CSVEPSAPTQFF.

The rearrangement joins TRBV10-2 to TRBJ2-1; D gene ambiguous. Germline values: CDR1 WSHSY, CDR2 SAAADI. Trimming removed 1 base from V and 4 bases from J, with 8 bases in between. The CDR3 sequence is 14 residues long. CDR3 bases: TGCGCCAGCAGTGAGTGGGCTAAATACAATGAGCAGTTCTTC. This translates into CASSEWAKYNEQFF.

This clonotype was picked up many times. The rearrangement links TRBV7-2 to TRBJ2-2; 10 positions agree with TRBD2. CDR1 is SGHTA and CDR2 is FQGNSA in the germline V gene. V lost 5 bases, J lost 6 bases, and 15 bases stayed unmatched. CDR3 length equals 18 residues. CDR3 nucleotides: TGTGCCAGCAGCCTCCGTGAGGTAGCGGGAGGTTTAGCCGGGGAGCTGTTTTTT. Translated: CASSLREVAGGLAGELFF. The entire variable domain, with the rest obtained from reference TRBV7-2 and TRBJ2-2, is as follows: GAGVSQSPSNKVTEKGKDVELRCDPISGHTALYWYRQSLGQGLEFLIYFQGNSAPDKSGLPSDRFSAERTGGSVSTLTIQRTQQEDSAVYLCASSLREVAGGLAGELFFGEGSRLTVL.

This clonotype was observed a few times. The chain carries TRBV6-5 and TRBJ1-1, with a possible D match to TRBD1 (5 bases). CDR1 MNHEY and CDR2 SVGAGI come from the germline V gene. The V and J ends lost 6 bases and 7 bases respectively, with 15 bases between them. This CDR3 region has 13 residues. CDR3 region: CASSRTSQGEAFF. The DNA for the CDR3 is TGTGCCAGCAGCCGGACCAGCCAGGGTGAAGCTTTCTTT.